This T cell receptor (beta chain) was captured by sequencing in a study of blood T cell repertoires in COVID-19. CDR3 length: 15 amino acids. V lost 5 bases to trimming and J lost 0 bases, with 13 bases between them. Germline lookup yields CDR1 ENHRY and CDR2 SYGVKD. Assay used: immunoSEQ multiplex PCR; TCRdb lists only in-frame clones, some missing. Of 350,000 to 400,000 clones detected, roughly 90% appear once; the ten largest clones hold 1.7%. The material sequenced was PBMCs or T cells enriched from blood (not recorded which). V is TRBV10-3 and J is TRBJ1-1; D is perhaps TRBD1 (6 bases). The TCR was taken from a woman in her 30s who had recovered from COVID-19. CDR3 protein: CAISSTGIMNTEAFF. Written as DNA, the CDR3 is TGTGCCATCAGTTCGACAGGAATAATGAACACTGAAGCTTTCTTT.